The T cell receptor (beta chain) under discussion was sequenced for a study of T cells in Graves' hyperthyroidism and ophthalmopathy. General study findings and limits: Most thyroid clonotypes expanded above 0.001 appeared in blood too. A model using 13 V-J features told ophthalmopathy apart from stable hyperthyroidism.

V shed 3 bases and J shed 4 bases, with 9 bases lying between them. The CDR3 totals 13 residues. From germline, CDR1 is MNHNS and CDR2 SASEGT. Amplified TCR beta CDR3 regions derived from RNA transcripts. RT-PCR in the first round (using the HTBI primer set) targeted the TCR CDR3. A single record per CDR3 protein comes from TCRdb applying MiXCR to the multiplex PCR reads. Of fewer than 900,000 distinct CDR3 sequences listed, approximately 19% are singletons. Worth noting for this clonotype: Its antigen is undetermined.

The receptor's source is a woman aged 45 to 65 with Graves' hyperthyroidism that later progressed to Graves' ophthalmopathy. This chain links TRBV6-1 with TRBJ1-1; D gene uncertain. The specimen was blood. In DNA, the CDR3 is TGTGCCAGCAGTGAGGGTCTAGGCACTGAAGCTTTCTTT. This gives the protein CASSEGLGTEAFF.